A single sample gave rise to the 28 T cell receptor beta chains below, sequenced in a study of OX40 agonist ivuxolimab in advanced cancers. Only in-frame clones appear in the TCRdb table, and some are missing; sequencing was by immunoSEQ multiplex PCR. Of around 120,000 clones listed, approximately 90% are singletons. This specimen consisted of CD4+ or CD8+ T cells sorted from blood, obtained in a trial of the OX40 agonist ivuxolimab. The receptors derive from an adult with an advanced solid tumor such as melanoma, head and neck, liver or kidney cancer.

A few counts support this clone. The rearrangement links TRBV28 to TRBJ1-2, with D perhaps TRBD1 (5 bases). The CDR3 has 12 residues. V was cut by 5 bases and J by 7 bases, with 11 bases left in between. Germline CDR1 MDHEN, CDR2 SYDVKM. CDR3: CASSAREVGYTF. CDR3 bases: TGTGCCAGCAGTGCCAGGGAAGTTGGCTACACCTTC.

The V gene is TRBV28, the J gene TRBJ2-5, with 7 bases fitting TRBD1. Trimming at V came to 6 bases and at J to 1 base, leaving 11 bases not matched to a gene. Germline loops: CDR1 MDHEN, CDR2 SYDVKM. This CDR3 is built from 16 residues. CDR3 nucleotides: TGTGCCAGCAGCAGCGTTCGAGGGGGCCTCCAAGAGACCCAGTACTTC. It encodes CASSSVRGGLQETQYF.

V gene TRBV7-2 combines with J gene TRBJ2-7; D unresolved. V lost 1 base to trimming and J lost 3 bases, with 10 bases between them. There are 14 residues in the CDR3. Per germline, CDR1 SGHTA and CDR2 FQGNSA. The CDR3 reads CASSLDRASYEQYF. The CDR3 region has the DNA TGTGCCAGCAGCTTAGATCGGGCTAGCTACGAGCAGTACTTC.

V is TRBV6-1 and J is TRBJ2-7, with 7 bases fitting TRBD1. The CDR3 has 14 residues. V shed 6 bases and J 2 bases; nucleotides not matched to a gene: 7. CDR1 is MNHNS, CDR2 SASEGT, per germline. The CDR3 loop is CASSMTGIPYEQYF. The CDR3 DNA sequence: TGTGCCAGCAGCATGACAGGGATCCCCTACGAGCAGTACTTC.

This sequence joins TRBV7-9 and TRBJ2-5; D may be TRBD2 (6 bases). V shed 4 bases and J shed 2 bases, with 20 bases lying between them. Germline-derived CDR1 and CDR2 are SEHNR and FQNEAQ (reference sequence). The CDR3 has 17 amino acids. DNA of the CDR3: TGTGCCAGCAGCTCCCGCCTCAACAGCCGGGGGCAAGAGACCCAGTACTTC. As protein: CASSSRLNSRGQETQYF.

The CDR3 region is CASSFYGETTEAFF. CDR3 sequence (DNA): TGTGCCAGCAGTTTCTACGGGGAGACCACTGAAGCTTTCTTT. This sequence joins TRBV27 and TRBJ1-1, with D unresolved. There are 14 residues in the CDR3. Germline values: CDR1 MNHEY, CDR2 SMNVEV (reference sequence). V lost 3 bases, J lost 4 bases, and 12 bases lay in between.

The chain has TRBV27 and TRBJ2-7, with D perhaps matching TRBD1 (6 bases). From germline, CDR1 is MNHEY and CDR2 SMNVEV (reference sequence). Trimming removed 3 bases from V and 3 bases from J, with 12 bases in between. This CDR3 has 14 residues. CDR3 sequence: CASSFSGTYYEQYF. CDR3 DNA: TGTGCCAGCAGTTTCTCCGGGACATACTACGAGCAGTACTTC.

The CDR3 nucleotides are TGTGCCAGCTCACCACCCCTACTTTCGGGTGGGGGCAATCAGCCCCAGCATTTT. Translation gives CASSPPLLSGGGNQPQHF. The chain carries TRBV18 and TRBJ1-5; no firm D call. This CDR3 has 18 amino acids. Per germline, CDR1 KGHSH and CDR2 LQKENI. V was shortened by 0 bases and J by 2 bases, with 17 bases between the two germline ends.

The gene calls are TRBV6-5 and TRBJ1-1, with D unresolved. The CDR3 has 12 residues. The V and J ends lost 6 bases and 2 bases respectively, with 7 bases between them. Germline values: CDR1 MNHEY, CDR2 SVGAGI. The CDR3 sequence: CASRGYNTEAFF. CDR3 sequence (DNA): TGTGCCAGCAGGGGCTATAACACTGAAGCTTTCTTT.

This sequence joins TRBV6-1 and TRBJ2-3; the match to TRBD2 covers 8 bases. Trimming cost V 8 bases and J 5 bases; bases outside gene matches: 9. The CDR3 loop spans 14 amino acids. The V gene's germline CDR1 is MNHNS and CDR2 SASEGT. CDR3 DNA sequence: TGTGCCAGCCAGACGGGGGGGCCGGGAGATACGCAGTATTTT. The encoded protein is CASQTGGPGDTQYF.

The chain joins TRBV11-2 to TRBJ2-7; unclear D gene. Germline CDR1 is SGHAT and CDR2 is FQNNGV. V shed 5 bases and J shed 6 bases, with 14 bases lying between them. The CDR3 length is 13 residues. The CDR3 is CASSPDVLPEQYF. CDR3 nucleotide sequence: TGTGCCAGCAGCCCCGACGTCCTACCCGAGCAGTACTTC.

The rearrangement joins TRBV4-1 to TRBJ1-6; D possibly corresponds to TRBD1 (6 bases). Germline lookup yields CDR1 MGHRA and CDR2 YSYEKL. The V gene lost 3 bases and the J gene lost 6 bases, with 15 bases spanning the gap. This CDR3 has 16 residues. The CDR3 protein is CASSQPTAGVNSPLHF. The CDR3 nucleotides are TGCGCCAGCAGCCAGCCAACAGCAGGGGTTAATTCACCCCTCCACTTT.

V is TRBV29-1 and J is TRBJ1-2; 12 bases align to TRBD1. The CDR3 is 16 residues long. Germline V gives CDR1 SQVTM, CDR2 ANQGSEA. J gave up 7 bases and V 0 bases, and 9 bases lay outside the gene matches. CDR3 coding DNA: TGCAGCGTTGAAGATCGCGGGACAGGGGGCTCGCGTGGCTACACCTTC. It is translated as CSVEDRGTGGSRGYTF.

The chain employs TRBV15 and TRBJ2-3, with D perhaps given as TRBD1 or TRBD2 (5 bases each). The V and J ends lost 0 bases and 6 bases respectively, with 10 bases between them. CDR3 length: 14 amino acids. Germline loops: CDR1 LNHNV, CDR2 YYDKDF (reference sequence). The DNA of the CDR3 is TGTGCCACCAGCAGAGATGGGGGAAGGGATACGCAGTATTTT. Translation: CATSRDGGRDTQYF.

CDR3 amino acids: CASSRQGAVYEQYF. In DNA form, the CDR3 reads TGTGCCAGCAGTCGACAGGGGGCTGTCTACGAGCAGTACTTC. The chain has TRBV6-1 and TRBJ2-7; TRBD1 aligns across 10 bases. V lost 5 bases to trimming and J lost 3 bases; unmatched junction nucleotides: 4. This CDR3 comprises 14 residues. Looked up from germline, CDR1 is MNHNS and CDR2 is SASEGT.

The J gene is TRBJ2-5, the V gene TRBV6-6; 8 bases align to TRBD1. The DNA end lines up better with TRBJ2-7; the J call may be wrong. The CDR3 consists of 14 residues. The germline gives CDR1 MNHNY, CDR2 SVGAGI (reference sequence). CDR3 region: CASSYGTGFYEQYF. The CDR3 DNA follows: TGTGCCAGCAGTTACGGGACAGGATTCTACGAGCAGTACTTC.

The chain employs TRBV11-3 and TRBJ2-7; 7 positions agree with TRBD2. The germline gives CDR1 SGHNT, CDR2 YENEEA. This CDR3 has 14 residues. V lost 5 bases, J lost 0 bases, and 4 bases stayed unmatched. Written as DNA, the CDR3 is TGTGCCAGCAGCAGTGGGGGGGGCTCCTACGAGCAGTACTTC. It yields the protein CASSSGGGSYEQYF.

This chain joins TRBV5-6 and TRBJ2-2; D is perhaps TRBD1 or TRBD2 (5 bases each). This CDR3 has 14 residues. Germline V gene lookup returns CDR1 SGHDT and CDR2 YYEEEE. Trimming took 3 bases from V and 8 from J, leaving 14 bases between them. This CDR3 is CASSSARGSGELFF. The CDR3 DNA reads TGTGCCAGCAGCTCCGCCCGGGGCTCTGGGGAGCTGTTTTTT.

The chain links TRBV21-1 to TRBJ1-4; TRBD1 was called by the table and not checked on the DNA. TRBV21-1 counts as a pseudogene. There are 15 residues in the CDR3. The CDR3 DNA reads TGTGCCAGCAGCGAAAGGGGACAGGGGTATGAAAAACTGTTTTTT. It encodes CASSERGQGYEKLFF.

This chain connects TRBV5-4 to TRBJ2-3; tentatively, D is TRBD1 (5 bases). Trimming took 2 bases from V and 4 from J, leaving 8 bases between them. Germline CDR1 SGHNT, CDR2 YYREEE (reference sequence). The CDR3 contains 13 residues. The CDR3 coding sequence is TGTGCCAGCAGCTTACAGGATTCAGATACGCAGTATTTT. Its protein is CASSLQDSDTQYF.

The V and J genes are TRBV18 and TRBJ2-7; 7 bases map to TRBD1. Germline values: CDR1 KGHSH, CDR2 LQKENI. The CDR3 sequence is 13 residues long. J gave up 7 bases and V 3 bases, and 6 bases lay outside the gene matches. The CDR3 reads CASSPPGQREQYF. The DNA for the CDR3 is TGTGCCAGCTCACCTCCGGGACAGAGGGAGCAGTACTTC.

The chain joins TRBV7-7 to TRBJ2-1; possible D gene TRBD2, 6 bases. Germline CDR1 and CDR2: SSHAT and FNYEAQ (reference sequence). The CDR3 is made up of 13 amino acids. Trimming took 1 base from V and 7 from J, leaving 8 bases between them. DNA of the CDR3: TGTGCCAGCAGCTTAGGGGGGGTGAATGAGCAGTTCTTC. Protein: CASSLGGVNEQFF.

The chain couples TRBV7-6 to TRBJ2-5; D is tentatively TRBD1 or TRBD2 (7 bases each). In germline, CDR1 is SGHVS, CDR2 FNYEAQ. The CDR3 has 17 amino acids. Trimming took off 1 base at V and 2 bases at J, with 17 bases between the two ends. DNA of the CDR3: TGTGCCAGCAGCTTAGGACAGGGAGGGTTCGGGCAAGAGACCCAGTACTTC. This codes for CASSLGQGGFGQETQYF.

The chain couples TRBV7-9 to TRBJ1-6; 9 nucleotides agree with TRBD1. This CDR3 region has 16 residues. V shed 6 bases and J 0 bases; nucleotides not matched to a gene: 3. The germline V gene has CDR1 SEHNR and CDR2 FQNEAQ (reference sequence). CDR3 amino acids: CASRGQGSSYNSPLHF. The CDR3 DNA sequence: TGTGCCAGCAGAGGACAGGGGAGCTCCTATAATTCACCCCTCCACTTT.

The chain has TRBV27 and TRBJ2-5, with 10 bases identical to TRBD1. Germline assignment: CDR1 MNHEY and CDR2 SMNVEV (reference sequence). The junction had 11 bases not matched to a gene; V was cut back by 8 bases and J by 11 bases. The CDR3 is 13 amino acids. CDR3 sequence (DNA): TGTGCCAGCGGCCGACAGGGGGCGATAGAGCAGTACTTC. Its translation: CASGRQGAIEQYF.

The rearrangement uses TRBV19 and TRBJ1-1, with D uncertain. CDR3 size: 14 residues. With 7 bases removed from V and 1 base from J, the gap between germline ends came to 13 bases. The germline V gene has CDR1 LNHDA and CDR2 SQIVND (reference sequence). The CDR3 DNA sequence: TGTGCCAGTAAGGTTAGGACCGAGAACACTGAAGCTTTCTTT. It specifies CASKVRTENTEAFF.

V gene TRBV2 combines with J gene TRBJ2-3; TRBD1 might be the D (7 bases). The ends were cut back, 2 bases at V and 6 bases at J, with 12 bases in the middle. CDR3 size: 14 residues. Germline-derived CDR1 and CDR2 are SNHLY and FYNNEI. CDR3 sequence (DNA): TGTGCCAGCAGTGAACAGGGGGGACGGGATACGCAGTATTTT. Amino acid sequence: CASSEQGGRDTQYF.

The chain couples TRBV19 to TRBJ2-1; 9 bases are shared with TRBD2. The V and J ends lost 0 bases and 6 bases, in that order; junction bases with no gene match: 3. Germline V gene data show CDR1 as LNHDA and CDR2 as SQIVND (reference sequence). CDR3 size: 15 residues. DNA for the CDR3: TGTGCCAGTAGTATAGAAGGGACTAGCCCCAATGAGCAGTTCTTC. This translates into CASSIEGTSPNEQFF.